These 15 T cell receptor beta chains share one sample of origin, sequenced in a study of cytomegalovirus exposure and HLA in healthy donors. The PCR had 60 Vbeta and 13 Jbeta primers. Using immunoSEQ multiplex PCR, the repertoire was profiled, and TCRdb retains in-frame clones only, with some absent. The table includes around 140,000 clones, 65% to 85% detected once. The specimen was PBMCs. The origin of the receptors is a male donor in good health and CMV-seronegative.

This clone has just a few counts. The chain recombines TRBV9 with TRBJ2-1, with TRBD2 identical over 8 bases. CDR3 size: 14 residues. J gave up 0 bases and V 7 bases, and 3 bases lay outside the gene matches. The germline V gene encodes CDR1 SGDLS and CDR2 YYNGEE. In nucleotides, the CDR3 is TGTGCCAGCGCCGGGACTAGCTCCTACAATGAGCAGTTCTTC. This gives the protein CASAGTSSYNEQFF.

The V call is TRBV7-9, the J call TRBJ2-3, with 9 bases identical to TRBD2. Germline trimming cut 5 bases from V and 2 bases from J; bases unmatched to any gene: 8. Germline loops: CDR1 SEHNR, CDR2 FQNEAQ (reference sequence). The CDR3 contains 16 residues. The CDR3 sequence is CASSRRLAELTDTQYF. The CDR3 DNA reads TGTGCCAGCAGCCGACGACTAGCGGAGCTCACAGATACGCAGTATTTT.

There are a few counts of this clone. This rearrangement joins TRBV6-6 to TRBJ2-7, with 13 bases aligning to TRBD2. V trimming: 6 bases; J trimming: 4 bases; junction bases outside the gene matches: 3. CDR1 is MNHNY and CDR2 is SVGAGI in the germline V gene (reference sequence). The CDR3 extends over 14 amino acids. The CDR3 here is CASSLLAGGYEQYF. CDR3 coding DNA: TGTGCCAGCAGCTTACTAGCGGGAGGGTACGAGCAGTACTTC.

The genes are TRBV6-6 and TRBJ1-2; D possibly corresponds to TRBD1 (6 bases). From germline, CDR1 is MNHNY and CDR2 SVGAGI (reference sequence). There are 15 residues in the CDR3. Trimming shortened V by 2 bases and J by 6 bases, and 16 bases separated the two germline ends. CDR3 in amino acids: CASSYTGGLSDGYTF. CDR3 in DNA: TGTGCCAGCAGTTACACCGGGGGGCTCTCGGATGGCTACACCTTC.

The V call is TRBV6-5, the J call TRBJ2-1; 11 bases are shared with TRBD2. V lost 0 bases and J lost 13; bases outside the gene matches: 11. The CDR3 has 16 residues. Germline V lookup: CDR1 MNHEY, CDR2 SVGAGI. CDR3 sequence reads: CASSYSKGASGRNQFF. The CDR3 bases are TGTGCCAGCAGTTACTCGAAAGGGGCTAGCGGGAGGAATCAGTTCTTC.

The CDR3 sequence: CASSPLQGPRNEQFF. In nucleotides, the CDR3 is TGTGCCAGCAGTCCCCTACAGGGGCCGAGGAATGAGCAGTTCTTC. The chain carries TRBV6-6 and TRBJ2-1; the match to TRBD1 covers 7 bases. This CDR3 is built from 15 residues. Trimming removed 5 bases from V and 7 bases from J; junction bases left unmatched: 11. CDR1 and CDR2 (germline): MNHNY, SVGAGI (reference sequence).

The chain combines TRBV27 with TRBJ1-5, with D perhaps matching TRBD1 (6 bases). Germline assignment: CDR1 MNHEY and CDR2 SMNVEV (reference sequence). This CDR3 has 15 amino acids. The V end lost 1 base, the J end lost 4 bases, and 11 bases lay between the germline ends. The CDR3 reads CASSLYPTGNQPQHF. CDR3 nucleotide sequence: TGTGCCAGCAGTTTATACCCGACAGGAAATCAGCCCCAGCATTTT.

There are a few counts of this clone. CDR3 sequence (DNA): TGTGCCAGCAGGCCCCGGGACACCAGAGGCACTGAAGCTTTCTTT. Protein sequence: CASRPRDTRGTEAFF. The chain combines TRBV6-5 with TRBJ1-1; D is possibly TRBD1 (6 bases). Germline V CDR1 and CDR2: MNHEY, SVGAGI. Trimming took off 6 bases at V and 4 bases at J, with 18 bases between the two ends. The CDR3 totals 15 residues.

This sequence joins TRBV5-1 and TRBJ2-1, with 7 bases aligning to TRBD1. J gave up 5 bases and V 4 bases, and 3 bases lay outside the gene matches. Germline values: CDR1 SGHRS, CDR2 YFSETQ. The CDR3 contains 13 residues. This CDR3 is CASSRGQHNEQFF. CDR3 nucleotides: TGCGCCAGCAGCCGGGGACAGCACAATGAGCAGTTCTTC.

This clone was detected a few times. The chain carries TRBV23-1 and TRBJ1-1, with 9 nucleotides matching TRBD1. TRBV23-1 falls under the ORF class, with uncertain function. Germline trimming cut 7 bases from V and 4 bases from J; bases unmatched to any gene: 13. CDR3 length: 16 residues. The CDR3 sequence is CASIGGAGQGGTEAFF. CDR3 nucleotide sequence: TGCGCCAGCATTGGAGGGGCGGGACAGGGAGGCACTGAAGCTTTCTTT.

The DNA for the CDR3 is TGTGCCAGCAGCCAATCGGGAGGTAGCAATCAGCCCCAGCATTTT. Translation: CASSQSGGSNQPQHF. This chain joins TRBV16 and TRBJ1-5; unclear D gene. V shed 0 bases and J shed 0 bases, with 6 bases lying between them. CDR1 KGHSY and CDR2 FQNENV come from the germline V gene. This CDR3 comprises 15 residues.

This sequence joins TRBV5-1 and TRBJ2-3; TRBD1 agrees at 7 bases. The trim removed 2 bases at V and 3 bases at J, leaving 3 bases unmatched. The CDR3 totals 14 residues. From germline, CDR1 is SGHRS and CDR2 YFSETQ. CDR3 in amino acids: CASSLKGATDTQYF. In DNA, the CDR3 is TGCGCCAGCAGCTTAAAGGGGGCTACAGATACGCAGTATTTT.

This chain uses TRBV30 with TRBJ1-2; 8 bases align to TRBD1. The CDR3 contains 13 residues. Trimming took 2 bases from V and 7 from J; bases not matched to a gene: 6. Germline-derived CDR1 and CDR2 are GTSNPN and SVGIG (reference sequence). CDR3 sequence reads: CAWSRSGGTGYTF. The CDR3 region has the DNA TGTGCCTGGAGTCGGTCAGGGGGCACTGGCTACACCTTC.

This chain uses TRBV5-1 with TRBJ2-7, with 7 positions matching TRBD1. This CDR3 is 14 amino acids long. The germline gives CDR1 SGHRS, CDR2 YFSETQ. V shed 3 bases, J shed 3 bases, and the junction held 6 bases outside the gene matches. The CDR3, as DNA: TGCGCCAGCAGCTCGGGACAGATAAACTACGAGCAGTACTTC. Protein product: CASSSGQINYEQYF. Combining the CDR3 with reference TRBV5-1 and TRBJ2-7 gives the whole variable domain KAGVTQTPRYLIKTRGQQVTLSCSPISGHRSVSWYQQTPGQGLQFLFEYFSETQRNKGNFPGRFSGRQFSNSRSEMNVSTLELGDSALYLCASSSGQINYEQYFGPGTRLTVT.

The V call is TRBV19, the J call TRBJ1-1, with 9 nucleotides matching TRBD1. Trimming at V came to 5 bases and at J to 11 bases, leaving 15 bases not matched to a gene. The CDR3 has 15 amino acids. Germline V gene lookup returns CDR1 LNHDA and CDR2 SQIVND (reference sequence). The CDR3 DNA follows: TGTGCCAGTAGTGGCAGAGGGACAGGGATTGGAGGGGCTTTCTTT. This sequence encodes CASSGRGTGIGGAFF.